The 24 T cell receptor beta chains given below trace back to one sample, sequenced in a study of T cell repertoires in cytomegalovirus infection. Via MiXCR, TCRdb re-called the reads, giving one row per CDR3 protein. The table has hundreds of thousands of distinct CDR3 sequences, around 31% seen once. No antigen has been assigned to these receptors. The sequences come from cultured PBMCs, collected from culture after CMV antigen stimulation. The receptors were sampled from a human donor in good health (CMV status not recorded). Some clones in this sample may be carry-over from other donors' samples.

This clonotype occurred many times. The chain joins TRBV7-2 to TRBJ1-3; D is possibly TRBD1 (5 bases). Germline V gene lookup returns CDR1 SGHTA and CDR2 FQGNSA. This CDR3 region has 15 residues. V lost 3 bases to trimming and J lost 2 bases, with 11 bases between them. The chain's CDR3 is CASSFRDPAGNTIYF. CDR3 coding DNA: TGTGCCAGCAGCTTCCGGGACCCCGCTGGAAACACCATATATTTT.

In its sample, this clonotype was seen many times. The V gene is TRBV7-2, the J gene TRBJ1-1; no firm D call. V was cut by 5 bases and J by 0 bases, with 10 bases left in between. The germline V gene has CDR1 SGHTA and CDR2 FQGNSA. The CDR3 is 14 residues long. The CDR3 loop reads CASSGKALNTEAFF. The DNA for the CDR3 is TGTGCCAGCAGCGGAAAGGCGTTGAACACTGAAGCTTTCTTT.

This clonotype was seen only once. CDR3 DNA: TGTGCCAGCAGTGAGGTTGGGCAAGAGACCCAGTACTTC. Residues: CASSEVGQETQYF. V usage is TRBV2 and J usage is TRBJ2-5; no firm D call. CDR1 and CDR2 (germline): SNHLY, FYNNEI. This CDR3 region has 13 residues. V lost 3 bases to trimming and J lost 2 bases, with 7 bases between them.

This clonotype was observed a handful of times. This chain connects TRBV12-3 or TRBV12-4 to TRBJ2-1; 7 bases are shared with TRBD1. The CDR3 is 13 amino acids. The V and J ends lost 7 bases and 5 bases, in that order; junction bases with no gene match: 5. The CDR3 coding sequence is TGTGCCAGCACTAGGGGGCTGAACAATGAGCAGTTCTTC. Its protein is CASTRGLNNEQFF.

The gene calls are TRBV7-9 and TRBJ2-3, with 7 bases lining up with TRBD2. CDR3 length equals 13 residues. Germline assignment: CDR1 SEHNR and CDR2 FQNEAQ (reference sequence). J lost 3 bases, V lost 5 bases, and 2 bases had no gene match. In DNA, the CDR3 is TGTGCCAGCAGCGAAGCGGGGACAGATACGCAGTATTTT. This sequence encodes CASSEAGTDTQYF.

At least ten counts were recorded for this clonotype. This chain connects TRBV12-3 or TRBV12-4 to TRBJ1-5; TRBD1 aligns across 7 bases. The CDR3 totals 16 residues. Germline trimming cut 2 bases from V and 3 bases from J; bases unmatched to any gene: 7. The CDR3 bases are TGTGCCAGCAGTTTAAGGGGCAGGGGGGACAATCAGCCCCAGCATTTT. Protein: CASSLRGRGDNQPQHF.

This clonotype was counted between two and nine times. CDR3: CSVGSSNQPQHF. CDR3 in DNA: TGCAGCGTAGGGTCGAGCAATCAGCCCCAGCATTTT. This rearrangement joins TRBV29-1 to TRBJ1-5; D uncertain. Per germline, CDR1 SQVTM and CDR2 ANQGSEA. There are 12 residues in the CDR3. Trimming left V 6 bases short and J 1 base short, with 7 bases between.

This clonotype has just a few counts. The rearrangement uses TRBV6-2 or TRBV6-3 and TRBJ2-6, with D unclear. CDR3 length: 16 amino acids. The V end lost 0 bases, the J end lost 4 bases, and 10 bases lay between the germline ends. From germline, CDR1 is MNHEY and CDR2 SVGEGT. Here the CDR3 reads CASSYSSGVGANVLTF. In nucleotides, the CDR3 is TGTGCCAGCAGTTACTCGAGTGGAGTGGGGGCCAACGTCCTGACTTTC.

The chain couples TRBV28 to TRBJ2-1, with 9 bases aligning to TRBD2. This CDR3 contains 12 residues. The germline V gene has CDR1 MDHEN and CDR2 SYDVKM. CDR3 in DNA: TGTACAAGCGGGGGGCAGTACAATGAGCAGTTCTTC. As protein: CTSGGQYNEQFF.

This clonotype was picked up a small number of times. V and J are TRBV24-1 and TRBJ2-2; D perhaps matches TRBD2 (6 bases). This CDR3 spans 13 amino acids. In germline, CDR1 is KGHDR, CDR2 SFDVKD. The V end was cut by 7 bases, the J end by 4 bases, with 9 bases between. Here the CDR3 DNA reads TGTGCCACCAGCCGGGACTCCACCGGGGAGCTGTTTTTT. Residues: CATSRDSTGELFF.

This clonotype was seen a single time. The rearrangement joins TRBV7-2 to TRBJ2-7, with 7 bases lining up with TRBD2. Germline V gene lookup returns CDR1 SGHTA and CDR2 FQGNSA. The junction had 11 bases not matched to a gene; V was cut back by 5 bases and J by 1 base. This CDR3 comprises 16 residues. Here the CDR3 reads CASSPQGGSLSYEQYF. The CDR3 DNA follows: TGTGCCAGCAGCCCCCAGGGCGGGAGTTTGTCCTACGAGCAGTACTTC. Using reference TRBV7-2 and TRBJ2-7 for the parts outside the CDR3, the full variable domain is GAGVSQSPSNKVTEKGKDVELRCDPISGHTALYWYRQSLGQGLEFLIYFQGNSAPDKSGLPSDRFSAERTGGSVSTLTIQRTQQEDSAVYLCASSPQGGSLSYEQYFGPGTRLTVT.

This clonotype was picked up a small number of times. The V and J genes are TRBV18 and TRBJ1-1, with D unclear. The CDR3 contains 14 residues. Trimming stripped 2 bases from V and 1 base from J, with 8 bases between. Germline V gene sequence: CDR1 KGHSH, CDR2 LQKENI. The chain's CDR3 is CASSPGWRNTEAFF. The DNA for the CDR3 is TGTGCCAGCTCACCAGGGTGGAGGAACACTGAAGCTTTCTTT.

This clonotype was seen a handful of times. The rearrangement uses TRBV18 and TRBJ2-5; the D is unclear. CDR1 and CDR2 from the germline V gene are KGHSH and LQKENI. Deletions cut 2 bases from V and 5 bases from J, with 9 bases between. CDR3 length equals 13 residues. The CDR3 coding sequence is TGTGCCAGCTCACCAAGAGCAGACGAGACCCAGTACTTC. Translation gives CASSPRADETQYF.

The chain joins TRBV19 to TRBJ2-1; no firm D call. V dropped 3 bases and J dropped 7 bases, with 7 bases sitting between them. The CDR3 is 12 amino acids. The germline gives CDR1 LNHDA, CDR2 SQIVND (reference sequence). The CDR3 DNA sequence: TGTGCCAGTAGTATCACGATTAATGAGCAGTTCTTC. Translation: CASSITINEQFF.

This clonotype was picked up a small number of times. The rearrangement joins TRBV28 to TRBJ1-5, with D uncertain. Germline values: CDR1 MDHEN, CDR2 SYDVKM. The V gene lost 2 bases and the J gene lost 1 base, with 9 bases spanning the gap. The CDR3 is 15 amino acids. The CDR3 nucleotides are TGTGCCAGCAGTTTAATGGGGTTCAGCAATCAGCCCCAGCATTTT. Translated, it gives CASSLMGFSNQPQHF.

This clonotype occurred a few times. The CDR3 nucleotides are TGTGCCAGCAGCCAAGGTCTAGCGGCCTACAATGAGCAGTTCTTC. This translates into CASSQGLAAYNEQFF. This chain joins TRBV3-1 and TRBJ2-1, with 7 positions matching TRBD2. Germline-derived CDR1 and CDR2 are LGHDT and YNNKEL (reference sequence). This CDR3 contains 15 residues. V lost 1 base to trimming and J lost 2 bases; unmatched junction nucleotides: 2.

The chain combines TRBV7-9 with TRBJ2-3, with D unresolved. Trimming removed 5 bases from V and 4 bases from J, with 10 bases in between. The CDR3 has 13 residues. Per germline, CDR1 SEHNR and CDR2 FQNEAQ (reference sequence). This CDR3 reads CASSPIRPDTQYF. In nucleotides, the CDR3 is TGTGCCAGCAGCCCGATTCGTCCAGATACGCAGTATTTT.

This clonotype occurred a few times. The chain couples TRBV5-5 to TRBJ2-3; TRBD2 aligns across 9 bases. Germline V lookup: CDR1 SGHKS, CDR2 YYEKEE (reference sequence). V dropped 1 base and J dropped 2; count of bases not matched to a gene: 5. This CDR3 spans 16 amino acids. This CDR3 reads CASSLMAGGITDTQYF. Written as DNA, the CDR3 is TGTGCCAGCAGCTTGATGGCGGGGGGGATCACAGATACGCAGTATTTT. The full variable domain, with the rest looked up from reference TRBV5-5 and TRBJ2-3, is DAGVTQSPTHLIKTRGQQVTLRCSPISGHKSVSWYQQVLGQGPQFIFQYYEKEERGRGNFPDRFSARQFPNYSSELNVNALLLGDSALYLCASSLMAGGITDTQYFGPGTRLTVL.

This clonotype was recorded a few times. The chain links TRBV7-8 to TRBJ2-3; 9 bases match TRBD2. V lost 5 bases to trimming and J lost 3 bases; unmatched junction nucleotides: 9. The CDR3 totals 16 residues. Germline CDR1 is SGHVS and CDR2 is FQNEAQ. The CDR3 loop reads CASSENSGSGTDTQYF. In DNA form, the CDR3 reads TGTGCCAGCAGCGAGAATAGCGGGAGCGGGACAGATACGCAGTATTTT. The complete variable domain, with remaining parts taken from reference TRBV7-8 and TRBJ2-3, reads GAGVSQSPRYKVAKRGQDVALRCDPISGHVSLFWYQQALGQGPEFLTYFQNEAQLDKSGLPSDRFFAERPEGSVSTLKIQRTQQEDSAVYLCASSENSGSGTDTQYFGPGTRLTVL.

This chain connects TRBV12-3 or TRBV12-4 to TRBJ2-2; TRBD2 might be the D (6 bases). The CDR3 runs 16 residues. The ends were cut back, 5 bases at V and 0 bases at J, with 13 bases in the middle. In nucleotides, the CDR3 is TGTGCCAGCAGTAGAGGGAGGCGGGCGAACACCGGGGAGCTGTTTTTT. Encoded protein: CASSRGRRANTGELFF.

The chain employs TRBV2 and TRBJ2-1; D is unclear. V lost 6 bases and J lost 9, with 15 bases in between. The germline V gene has CDR1 SNHLY and CDR2 FYNNEI. CDR3 length equals 13 residues. The CDR3 DNA sequence: TGTGCCAGCAGGCCCCTTTTAGCCGGTGAGCAGTTCTTC. Residues: CASRPLLAGEQFF.

The chain uses TRBV7-9 and TRBJ2-5; 11 nucleotides agree with TRBD1. Germline V lookup: CDR1 SEHNR, CDR2 FQNEAQ (reference sequence). The CDR3 totals 15 residues. V trimming: 4 bases; J trimming: 2 bases; junction bases outside the gene matches: 3. CDR3 loop: CASSSGTGGQETQYF. Written as DNA, the CDR3 is TGTGCCAGCAGCTCCGGGACAGGGGGACAAGAGACCCAGTACTTC.

This clonotype was seen a few times. This rearrangement joins TRBV12-3 or TRBV12-4 to TRBJ1-1; TRBD1 might be the D (5 bases). The CDR3 extends over 14 amino acids. The V end was cut by 2 bases, the J end by 7 bases, with 14 bases between. The CDR3 loop reads CASSLTVGPYEAFF. The CDR3 DNA reads TGTGCCAGCAGTTTAACGGTGGGGCCCTATGAAGCTTTCTTT.

J is TRBJ2-7 and V is TRBV7-9; D possibly uses TRBD1 or TRBD2 (6 bases each). The CDR3 contains 15 residues. The germline CDR1 and CDR2 sequences are SEHNR and FQNEAQ (reference sequence). Trimming cost V 6 bases and J 2 bases, with 17 bases left between them. The CDR3 DNA reads TGTGCCAGCAGTAGGGGGACGGGGGTTACCTACGAGCAGTACTTC. Its translation is CASSRGTGVTYEQYF.